This entry is about one T cell receptor beta chain. Its antigen has not been determined. A much larger clonotype is one base distant, so this may be a read error. Distinct nucleotide sequences in the sample also encode this CDR3. The entire isolated RNA was reverse transcribed using the High Capacity cDNA Reverse Transcription Kit, and thus expressed TCRB transcripts were sequenced. Deep immunoSEQ sequencing was applied to naive, central memory and regulatory T cell samples, giving an average of about 3.7 million total reads per sample. Sorted cells were lysed in RLT buffer, and RNA was extracted using DNase-treated RNeasy Micro or Mini kits according to cell number. To prevent cross-contamination, every cell subset was processed on its own, while patient and healthy donor samples were processed together. The immunoSEQ multiplex PCR was used to amplify TCRB sequences from cDNA, yielding 87-bp fragments that span the CDR3 region. Sequencing of the amplicons was performed on the Illumina HiSeq platform. On the study's bioinformatics: Synthetic template baselines were used to correct PCR bias computationally, reads within Hamming distance 2 were collapsed together, and singletons that could not be merged were discarded. Reads were aligned to IMGT to assign V, D and J genes, CDR3 length, and insertions or deletions at six rearrangement sites. Within each subset, clonotype counts were normalized to sorted cell number, after which true diversity and Gini coefficients were computed with the tcR R package. The overlap coefficient, calculated on TCRB nucleotide sequences, was used to quantify repertoire sharing. Out-of-frame TCRB sequences from naive cells were analyzed to stand in for the pre-selection repertoire. TCRdb took over this immuneACCESS table, retaining in-frame rearrangements with V and J assigned. Such tables are incomplete; in checked studies, under half of the missing clones stem from an unresolved V gene, and the remainder is unexplained. V, J and clone size were drawn from that table, and D and trimming were deduced from the DNA. This sample is represented by 630,000 or so clones; 11% to 15% of them were singletons. The leading ten clones occupy roughly 0.04% of the sample.

CDR1 SGHTA and CDR2 FQGTGA were looked up in the germline V gene. V is clipped by 2 bases and J by 1 base, and the sequence between their germline boundaries is 4 bases long. The CDR3 runs 13 amino acids, cysteine and phenylalanine included. The DNA shown is the 39-base CDR3, in frame from base 1. The data were obtained in a study of beta chain features in type 1 diabetes (dated by TCRdb to between 2017 and 2018). Concerning the study at large: No differences in mean age, gender distribution, total cell number or subset yield were found between patients and healthy donors. A total of 100 million to 140 million sorted cells were examined across all samples, and the number of cells per subset was strongly correlated with RNA yield. Naive and central memory subsets were obtained from all 30 or so donors, but regulatory and stem cell-like memory subsets were isolated from only 8 patients and roughly eight healthy donors. In the study, TCRB repertoires of sorted circulating CD4+ T cell subsets from recently diagnosed type 1 diabetes patients were compared with those of matched healthy donors. What the study reported, not specific to this receptor: Fewer insertions and more nucleotide deletions at VDJ recombination sites were observed in patients with type 1 diabetes, implying thymic rearrangement abnormalities. Because cDNA was sequenced instead of genomic DNA, highly expressing activated cells could be over-represented, though the groups showed no difference in activation or CD3 levels. Naive, central memory and regulatory TCRB repertoires appeared to be more alike among patients than among healthy donors. PCR might favor shorter templates, but patient and control samples were amplified and corrected together, so any skew would affect both groups equally. Because small numbers of individuals were included in the HLA sub-analyses, any influence of HLA type on TCRB rearrangement was left unresolved. A moderate but significant shortening of TCRB CDR3 length was observed in type 1 diabetes patients in all four CD4+ subsets.

Each donor gave one peripheral blood draw, averaging approximately 0.12 L, which was collected into heparinised tubes. A BD FACSAria II was used to sort naive, central memory, regulatory and stem cell-like memory CD4+ T cells with a panel that included CD45RO, CCR7, CD25, CD127, CD95 and CD27. A purity above 95% was achieved for all sorted populations. PBMCs were isolated immediately by Lymphoprep density gradient centrifugation and stained directly without culture. So that batch effects would be minimized, each experiment stained and sorted samples in pairs, pairing one healthy donor with one patient.

The clonotype originates from a young man with type 1 diabetes. Here the chain combines TRBV7-3 and TRBJ2-3; the D gene remains uncertain. Sequencing was carried out using naive CD4+ T cells from blood. The sample's cell subset or site, from its label and the paper: true naive CD4+ T cells. The CDR3 protein is CASSLGGTDTQYF. In nucleotide form, the sequence is TGTGCCAGCAGCTTAGGGGGCACAGATACGCAGTATTTT.